These 9 T cell receptor beta chains were all obtained from the same sample, sequenced in a study of identical twins. MiXCR was run by TCRdb on the 5' RACE reads, yielding one entry per CDR3 protein. Of hundreds of thousands of distinct CDR3 sequences in the sample, approximately 8% were seen once. The sample was also linked to a second study, of yellow fever vaccine responses in identical twins.

Material: CD8+ T cells sorted from blood. The receptor source for this set is a young woman in good health.

This clonotype was observed a handful of times. CDR3 protein: CASSLKAGVDRNEQFF. The CDR3 nucleotides read TGTGCCAGCAGCTTGAAGGCGGGAGTGGATAGGAATGAGCAGTTCTTC. The chain recombines TRBV5-6 with TRBJ2-1, with TRBD2 matching over 7 bases. The V and J ends lost 1 base and 7 bases, in that order; junction bases with no gene match: 11. The germline gives CDR1 SGHDT, CDR2 YYEEEE. This CDR3 comprises 16 residues.

This clonotype showed up many times. The rearrangement uses TRBV20-1 and TRBJ2-2, with D maybe TRBD1 (8 bases). In germline, CDR1 is DFQATT, CDR2 SNEGSKA (reference sequence). This CDR3 has 14 residues. Trimming removed 5 bases from V and 3 bases from J, with 13 bases in between. CDR3 sequence: CSAEQGGYTGELFF. The CDR3, as DNA: TGCAGTGCTGAACAGGGGGGGTACACCGGGGAGCTGTTTTTT.

This clonotype was counted at least ten times. J is TRBJ2-7 and V is TRBV12-3 or TRBV12-4, with a possible D match to TRBD2 (6 bases). The CDR3 contains 16 residues. The germline V and J ends were trimmed by 5 bases and 0 bases, with 17 bases remaining between them. The CDR3 coding sequence is TGTGCCAGCAGTCCCGAGTTAGCGGAGAGCTCCTACGAGCAGTACTTC. The encoded protein is CASSPELAESSYEQYF.

This clonotype was counted at least ten times. The J gene is TRBJ2-5, the V gene TRBV4-2; D unresolved. Germline V gives CDR1 LGHNA, CDR2 YNFKEQ. The V gene lost 0 bases and the J gene lost 3 bases, with 5 bases spanning the gap. There are 13 residues in the CDR3. DNA of the CDR3: TGTGCCAGCAGCCAAGAGACCGAAGAGACCCAGTACTTC. Translated: CASSQETEETQYF.

This clonotype was recorded a few times. This chain links TRBV7-9 with TRBJ1-1; possibly TRBD1 for D (6 bases). The CDR3 is 13 amino acids. The V and J ends lost 1 base and 8 bases respectively, with 11 bases between them. Germline V gives CDR1 SEHNR, CDR2 FQNEAQ (reference sequence). The CDR3: CASSLVGQKEAFF. The CDR3 coding sequence is TGTGCCAGCAGCTTAGTAGGACAGAAAGAAGCTTTCTTT.

This clonotype was counted a few times. This rearrangement joins TRBV5-6 to TRBJ2-1; D uncertain. CDR3 size: 14 residues. CDR1 and CDR2 (germline): SGHDT, YYEEEE. The V and J ends lost 5 bases and 1 base respectively, with 10 bases between them. The CDR3 here is CASRPPQSYNEQFF. In nucleotides, the CDR3 is TGTGCCAGCAGACCCCCCCAGTCCTACAATGAGCAGTTCTTC.

Many counts were recorded for this clonotype. The chain combines TRBV6-5 with TRBJ2-1, with D possibly called TRBD1 or TRBD2 (5 bases each). Deletions cut 2 bases from V and 7 bases from J, with 9 bases between. From germline, CDR1 is MNHEY and CDR2 SVGAGI. There are 13 residues in the CDR3. CDR3 nucleotides: TGTGCCAGCAGTTACGGGGCGGGTAATGAGCAGTTCTTC. Residues: CASSYGAGNEQFF.

This clonotype occurred many times. V usage is TRBV3-1 and J usage is TRBJ2-3, with 11 positions matching TRBD2. The CDR3 has 15 amino acids. The junction had 2 bases not matched to a gene; V was cut back by 3 bases and J by 3 bases. Germline V gene sequence: CDR1 LGHDT, CDR2 YNNKEL (reference sequence). CDR3 sequence: CASSQGLAVTDTQYF. CDR3 coding DNA: TGTGCCAGCAGCCAGGGACTAGCGGTGACAGATACGCAGTATTTT.

A remark on this clonotype: A read error is possible here, since a much larger clone lies one base away. The chain uses TRBV12-3 or TRBV12-4 and TRBJ2-2; D gene unclear. The CDR3 extends over 11 amino acids. V lost 7 bases and J lost 4, with 4 bases in between. The CDR3: CASKRTGELFF. The CDR3 DNA reads as TGTGCCAGCAAACGCACCGGGGAGCTGTTTTTT.